The T cell receptor beta chain described here comes from a study of blood T cell repertoires in COVID-19 (dated by TCRdb to about 2020). With respect to the entire study: Collaborator samples came from the United States, Italy and Spain and covered acute and convalescent phases of COVID-19. The material from the prospective study consisted of cDNA or gDNA derived from T cells, B-cell-depleted T cells, or PBMCs. The dataset comprised deeply sampled blood TCRbeta repertoires from subjects exposed to, actively infected with, or recovered from COVID-19. The repertoires were released in a freely available public database intended as a resource for research on the immune response to SARS-CoV-2. The samples were drawn from the first 160 participants of the ongoing ImmuneRACE study and from under 1,500 subjects provided by 6 global collaborators. The sample metadata nearly always contained a de-identified subject ID, COVID-19 status, age in years and sex. Where available, HLA class I and class II types were taken from metadata supplied by the sample provider and were not determined by assay-based typing. The paper as a whole reports these results and caveats: The quantity of clinical and demographic metadata differed by source and by participant and was supplied without curation.

Trimming removed 5 bases from V and 0 bases from J, leaving 10 bases between the germline ends. The CDR3 has 15 amino acids, counting the end cysteine and phenylalanine. The CDR3 DNA has 45 bases and is translated from base 1. Reading the germline V gene (reference sequence) gives CDR1 LNHDA and CDR2 SQIVND. The immunoSEQ Assay, a bias-controlled multiplex PCR, was used to amplify TCRbeta CDR3 regions from genomic DNA. On the authors' methods: The number of nucleated cells in each sample was estimated by amplification of reference gene primers within the assay. To quantify the absolute abundance of each unique TCRbeta CDR3 rearrangement, sequence reads were collapsed and filtered. For each sample, productive Simpson clonality was calculated as the square root of Simpson's diversity index over productive rearrangements. The source is immuneACCESS, and TCRdb retained only in-frame sequences with V and J called. Part of the clones is not carried over; for the studies checked, unresolved V genes explain less than half of this, and the remainder is unexplained. Clonal size and the V and J genes are those of that table, whereas D and trimming came from the DNA. The sample table holds 300,000 to 400,000 clones, of which around 85% were seen once. Around 7.2% of the sample is taken by the ten largest.

Concerning this clone itself: Its binding antigen is unknown. The record has no base qualities; no much larger clone is one base away.

Each collaborating institution followed its own protocols to collect whole blood in K2EDTA tubes. Collaborator samples were shipped for TCRbeta analysis as frozen whole blood, isolated PBMCs, or DNA extracted from either sample type. The TCR sequence derives from a human donor in a cohort sampled during active COVID-19. The chain links TRBV19 with TRBJ1-4, with TRBD1 perhaps the D gene, on 5 matching bases. The specimen was peripheral blood. Read as DNA, the sequence is TGTGCCAGTAGTTGGGGGGGGACAACTAATGAAAAACTGTTTTTT. It is translated as CASSWGGTTNEKLFF.